These 5 T cell receptor beta chains share one sample of origin, sequenced in a study of beta chain features in type 1 diabetes. Study-wide results and caveats: Significant though moderate, a shortening of TCRB CDR3s appeared in all four CD4+ subsets of Type 1 diabetes patients.

For these TCRs, the target antigens are not known. Expressed TCRB transcripts were sequenced because the entire RNA isolate underwent reverse transcription. The assay was immunoSEQ multiplex PCR, and TCRdb's table has in-frame clones only and misses some. The data contain almost 350,000 clones, around 9.3% of them singletons. The sequenced material came from central memory CD4+ T cells from blood. The receptors were gathered from a man aged 30 to 45 with type 1 diabetes.

This clone was recorded many times. The genes are TRBV28 and TRBJ2-1; D is unresolved. The CDR3 has 12 residues. Germline V gives CDR1 MDHEN, CDR2 SYDVKM. V was pared by 4 bases and J by 8 bases, with 9 bases between. The CDR3 DNA is TGTGCCAGCAGTTCCAGTGTCGATGAGCAGTTCTTC. Its protein product is CASSSSVDEQFF.

V and J are TRBV5-1 and TRBJ2-2; D could derive from TRBD1 or TRBD2 (5 bases each). Germline loops: CDR1 SGHRS, CDR2 YFSETQ. The CDR3 totals 16 residues. The V and J ends lost 6 bases and 2 bases respectively, with 17 bases between them. CDR3 bases: TGCGCCAGCACTTTCGGGGCAGGCCTCAACACCGGGGAGCTGTTTTTT. Translated: CASTFGAGLNTGELFF. Filled out from reference TRBV5-1 and TRBJ2-2, the complete variable domain reads KAGVTQTPRYLIKTRGQQVTLSCSPISGHRSVSWYQQTPGQGLQFLFEYFSETQRNKGNFPGRFSGRQFSNSRSEMNVSTLELGDSALYLCASTFGAGLNTGELFFGEGSRLTVL.

This chain links TRBV7-2 with TRBJ2-7; 7 positions agree with TRBD2. Germline values: CDR1 SGHTA, CDR2 FQGNSA. The V and J ends lost 2 bases and 3 bases, in that order; junction bases with no gene match: 7. The CDR3 is made up of 15 amino acids. CDR3 in DNA: TGTGCCAGCAGCTTAAGTCCCCGGGGGGTCTACGAGCAGTACTTC. Its translation: CASSLSPRGVYEQYF.

J is TRBJ1-5 and V is TRBV25-1, with 8 bases matching TRBD1. The length of the CDR3 is 16 residues. V was pared by 6 bases and J by 9 bases, with 16 bases of the junction left unmatched. From germline, CDR1 is MGHDK and CDR2 SYGVNS. CDR3: CASSSSTGAGSAPQHF. The CDR3 DNA reads as TGTGCCAGCAGCTCCTCGACAGGGGCCGGATCGGCGCCCCAGCATTTT.

Only a few counts were recorded for this clone. The chain uses TRBV9 and TRBJ2-7; unclear D gene. The CDR3 consists of 14 residues. V was pared by 0 bases and J by 1 base, with 8 bases between. Germline lookup yields CDR1 SGDLS and CDR2 YYNGEE. CDR3 sequence reads: CASSVAASSYEQYF. In nucleotides, the CDR3 is TGTGCCAGCAGCGTAGCAGCCTCTTCCTACGAGCAGTACTTC.